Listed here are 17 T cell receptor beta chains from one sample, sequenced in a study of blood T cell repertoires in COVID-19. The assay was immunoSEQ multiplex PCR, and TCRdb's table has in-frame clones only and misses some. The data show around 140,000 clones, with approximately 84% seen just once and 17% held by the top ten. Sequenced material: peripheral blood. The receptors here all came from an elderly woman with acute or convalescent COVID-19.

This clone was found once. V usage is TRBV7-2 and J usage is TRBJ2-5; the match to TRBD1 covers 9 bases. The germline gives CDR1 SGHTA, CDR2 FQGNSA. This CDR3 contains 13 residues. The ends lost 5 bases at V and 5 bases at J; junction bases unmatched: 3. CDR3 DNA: TGTGCCAGCAGCCCAGGGACAGGGGAGACCCAGTACTTC. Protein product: CASSPGTGETQYF.

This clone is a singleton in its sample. CDR3 DNA: TGTGCCAGCAGCTTAACTAGCGGCTACAATGAGCAGTTCTTC. Encoded protein: CASSLTSGYNEQFF. V gene TRBV11-2 combines with J gene TRBJ2-1; 8 bases fit TRBD2. The CDR3 has 14 amino acids. Germline-derived CDR1 and CDR2 are SGHAT and FQNNGV. The ends lost 2 bases at V and 3 bases at J; junction bases unmatched: 0.

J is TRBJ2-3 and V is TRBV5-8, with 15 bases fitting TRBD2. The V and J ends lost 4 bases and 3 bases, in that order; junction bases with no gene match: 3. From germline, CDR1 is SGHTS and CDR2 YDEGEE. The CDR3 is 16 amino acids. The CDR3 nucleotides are TGTGCCAGCAGCCTAGGACTAGCGGGAGGGACAGATACGCAGTATTTT. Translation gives CASSLGLAGGTDTQYF.

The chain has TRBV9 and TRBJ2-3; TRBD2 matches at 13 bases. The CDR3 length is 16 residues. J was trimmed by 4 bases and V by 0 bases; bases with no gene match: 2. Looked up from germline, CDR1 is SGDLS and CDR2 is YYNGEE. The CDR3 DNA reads TGTGCCAGCAGCGTAGGGACTAGCGGGAGTGCAGATACGCAGTATTTT. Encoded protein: CASSVGTSGSADTQYF.

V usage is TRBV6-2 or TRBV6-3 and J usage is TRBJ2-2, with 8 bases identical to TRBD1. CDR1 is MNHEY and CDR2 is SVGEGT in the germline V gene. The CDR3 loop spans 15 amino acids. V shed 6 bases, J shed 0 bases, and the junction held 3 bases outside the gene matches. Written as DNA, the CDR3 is TGTGCCAGCAGCTCAGGGGGCTCGAACACCGGGGAGCTGTTTTTT. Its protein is CASSSGGSNTGELFF.

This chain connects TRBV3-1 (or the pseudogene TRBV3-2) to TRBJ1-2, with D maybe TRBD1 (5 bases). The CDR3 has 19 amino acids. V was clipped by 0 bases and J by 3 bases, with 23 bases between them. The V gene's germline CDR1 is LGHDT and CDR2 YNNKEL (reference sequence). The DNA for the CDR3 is TGTGCCAGCAGCCAAGAGGACCCGCCCCAGCGGGGGGGGGACTATGGCTACACCTTC. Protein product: CASSQEDPPQRGGDYGYTF.

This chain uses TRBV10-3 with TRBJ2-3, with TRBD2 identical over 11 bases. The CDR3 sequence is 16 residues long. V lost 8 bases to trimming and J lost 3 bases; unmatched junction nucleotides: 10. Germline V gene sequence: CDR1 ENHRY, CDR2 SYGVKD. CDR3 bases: TGTGCCATCGCAAATAGCGGGAGGGCCCCTACAGATACGCAGTATTTT. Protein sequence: CAIANSGRAPTDTQYF.

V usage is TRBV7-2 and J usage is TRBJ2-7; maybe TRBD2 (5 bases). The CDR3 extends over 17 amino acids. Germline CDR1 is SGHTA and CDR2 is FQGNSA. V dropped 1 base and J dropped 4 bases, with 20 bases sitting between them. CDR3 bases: TGTGCCAGCAGCTTAGGGATTTTAGGCCTAGCCAATTACGAGCAGTACTTC. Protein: CASSLGILGLANYEQYF.

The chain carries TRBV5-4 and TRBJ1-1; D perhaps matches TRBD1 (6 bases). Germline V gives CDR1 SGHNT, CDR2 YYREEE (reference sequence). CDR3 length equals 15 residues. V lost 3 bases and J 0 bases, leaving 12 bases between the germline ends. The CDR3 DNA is TGTGCCAGCAGCTCGCAGGGGTGGGTGAACACTGAAGCTTTCTTT. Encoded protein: CASSSQGWVNTEAFF.

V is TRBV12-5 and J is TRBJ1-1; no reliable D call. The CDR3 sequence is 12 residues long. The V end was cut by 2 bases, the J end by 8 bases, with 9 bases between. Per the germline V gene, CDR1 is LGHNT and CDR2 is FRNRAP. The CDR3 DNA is TGTGCTAGTGGTTTGTTCCCTAGGGAAGCTTTCTTT. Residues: CASGLFPREAFF.

The CDR3 here is CASSRDYHTEQFF. The CDR3 bases are TGCGCCAGCAGCCGGGACTACCACACTGAGCAGTTCTTC. The chain links TRBV4-1 to TRBJ2-1, with TRBD2 matching 7 bases. The CDR3 is 13 amino acids. Germline V gives CDR1 MGHRA, CDR2 YSYEKL. After removal of 4 bases from V and 9 bases from J, the junction contained 6 bases not matched to a gene.

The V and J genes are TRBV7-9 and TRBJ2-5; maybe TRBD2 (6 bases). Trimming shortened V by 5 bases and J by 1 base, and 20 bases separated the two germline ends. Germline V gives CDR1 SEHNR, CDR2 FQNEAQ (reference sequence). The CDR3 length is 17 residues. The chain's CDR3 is CASSPGSASVLQETQYF. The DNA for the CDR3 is TGTGCCAGCAGCCCCGGGTCGGCTAGCGTCCTCCAAGAGACCCAGTACTTC.

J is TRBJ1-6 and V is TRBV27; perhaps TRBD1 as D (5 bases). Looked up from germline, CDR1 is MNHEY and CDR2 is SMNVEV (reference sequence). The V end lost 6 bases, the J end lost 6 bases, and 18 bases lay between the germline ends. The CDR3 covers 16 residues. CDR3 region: CASRRGRAIRNSPLHF. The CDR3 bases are TGTGCCAGCAGGCGGGGGAGAGCCATTCGTAATTCACCCCTCCACTTT.

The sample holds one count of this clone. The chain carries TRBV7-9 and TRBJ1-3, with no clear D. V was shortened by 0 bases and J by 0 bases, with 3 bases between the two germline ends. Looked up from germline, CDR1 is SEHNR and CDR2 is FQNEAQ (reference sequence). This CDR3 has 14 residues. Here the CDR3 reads CASSLALSGNTIYF. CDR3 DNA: TGTGCCAGCAGCTTAGCTCTCTCTGGAAACACCATATATTTT.

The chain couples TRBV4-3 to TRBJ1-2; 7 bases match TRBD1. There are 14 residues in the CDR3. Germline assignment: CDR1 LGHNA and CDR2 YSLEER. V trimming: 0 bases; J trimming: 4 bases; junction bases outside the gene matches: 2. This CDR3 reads CASSQEPGGYGYTF. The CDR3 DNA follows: TGCGCCAGCAGCCAAGAACCAGGGGGCTATGGCTACACCTTC.

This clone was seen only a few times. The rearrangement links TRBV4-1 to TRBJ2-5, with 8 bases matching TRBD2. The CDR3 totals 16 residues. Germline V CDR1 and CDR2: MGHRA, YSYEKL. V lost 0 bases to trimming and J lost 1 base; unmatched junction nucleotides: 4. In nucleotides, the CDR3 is TGCGCCAGCAGCCAAGAAAGGAGCGGGGGCCAAGAGACCCAGTACTTC. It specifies CASSQERSGGQETQYF.

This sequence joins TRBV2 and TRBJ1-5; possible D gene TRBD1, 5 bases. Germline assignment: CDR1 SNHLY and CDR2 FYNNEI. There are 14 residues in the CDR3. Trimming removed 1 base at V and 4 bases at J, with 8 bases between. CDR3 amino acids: CASSEVAGNQPQHF. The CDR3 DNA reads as TGTGCCAGCAGTGAAGTGGCAGGGAATCAGCCCCAGCATTTT.